The clone carrying this T cell receptor beta chain was recorded at least ten times. The data are from a study of T cell repertoires in cytomegalovirus infection. This CDR3 has 16 amino acids. V gave up 0 bases and J gave up 4 bases; unmatched junction bases: 7. CDR1 is SGHRS and CDR2 is YFSETQ in the germline V gene. TCRdb ran MiXCR on the reads and lists one entry per CDR3 protein. The top ten hold roughly a tenth of the sample, which has around 130,000 distinct CDR3 sequences, roughly 9% seen once. The receptor comes from a human donor in good health (CMV status not recorded). Some clones in this sample may be carry-over from other donors' samples. The chain is built from TRBV5-1 and TRBJ2-1; 7 positions agree with TRBD2. Sequencing was carried out using PBMCs. The CDR3 DNA follows: TGCGCCAGCAGCTTGGGAGCTTCGGGAGGTTACAATGAGCAGTTCTTC. It is translated as CASSLGASGGYNEQFF.